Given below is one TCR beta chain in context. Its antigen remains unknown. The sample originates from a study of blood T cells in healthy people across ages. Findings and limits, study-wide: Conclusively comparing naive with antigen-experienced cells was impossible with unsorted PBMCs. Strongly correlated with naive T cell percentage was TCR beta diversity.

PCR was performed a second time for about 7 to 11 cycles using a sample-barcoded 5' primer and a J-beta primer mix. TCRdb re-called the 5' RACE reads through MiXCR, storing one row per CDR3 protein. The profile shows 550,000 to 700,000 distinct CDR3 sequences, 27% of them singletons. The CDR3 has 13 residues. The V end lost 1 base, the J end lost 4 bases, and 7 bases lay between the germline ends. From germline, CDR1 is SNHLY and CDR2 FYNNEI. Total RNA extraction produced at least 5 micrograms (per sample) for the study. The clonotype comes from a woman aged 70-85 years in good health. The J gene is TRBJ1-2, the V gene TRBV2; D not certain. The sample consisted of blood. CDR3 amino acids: CASSEGASYGYTF. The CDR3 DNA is TGTGCCAGCAGTGAAGGGGCCAGCTATGGCTACACCTTC.